This entry features one T cell receptor (beta chain) sequence. The sample is drawn from a study of PD-L1 blockade in urothelial cancer. Study overall: Treatment start was followed by blood analysis at 3 weeks (second dose) and again at 6 weeks. Blood-derived samples held a median roughly 140,000 T cells.

V shed 3 bases, J shed 7 bases, and the junction held 8 bases outside the gene matches. Germline loops: CDR1 MGHRA, CDR2 YSYEKL. CDR3 length: 15 amino acids. Libraries were prepared by immunoSEQ multiplex PCR; TCRdb keeps only in-frame clonotypes and omits some of them. The sample records 53,000 or so clones, approximately 83% being singletons. The study enrolled patients with locally advanced or metastatic urothelial carcinoma. Per-patient samples, pretreatment and on-treatment, numbered 1 to 8. This sample comprised PBMCs, obtained around atezolizumab (anti-PD-L1) treatment. The sequence was collected from a man aged 55 to 70 with urothelial cancer. This chain links TRBV4-1 with TRBJ1-4; TRBD1 agrees at 7 bases. The CDR3: CASSQPPGQSEKLFF. The CDR3 coding sequence is TGCGCCAGCAGCCAGCCTCCGGGACAGAGTGAAAAACTGTTTTTT.